Given below is one T cell receptor (beta chain) in context. The germline V and J ends were trimmed by 2 bases and 6 bases, with 15 bases remaining between them. The CDR3 is 15 amino acids. Germline assignment: CDR1 SGHRS and CDR2 YFSETQ. This sample was taken from a study of blood T cell repertoires in COVID-19. Whole-study context: The United States, Italy and Spain provided the acute and convalescent COVID-19 samples. The cDNA or gDNA used as material had been derived from T cells, B-cell-depleted T cells, or PBMCs.

Using immunoSEQ multiplex PCR, the repertoire was profiled, and TCRdb retains in-frame clones only, with some absent. In the table there are under 350,000 clones, about 86% of which are singletons. Those who participated ranged in age from roughly 18 to 100 years and resided in under 25 US areas. The receptor's source is a woman in her thirties or forties with acute COVID-19. The rearrangement links TRBV5-1 to TRBJ1-5; TRBD1 might be the D (5 bases). The sample taken for sequencing was PBMCs or T cells enriched from blood (not recorded which). The CDR3 DNA follows: TGCGCCAGCAGCTTTTCAGCAGGGACTGGTCAGCCCCAGCATTTT. Translating it yields CASSFSAGTGQPQHF.